This TCR beta chain came from a study of monozygotic twins with cystic fibrosis. As for the study in general: Library input was 3 to 3.5 micrograms of fragmented DNA, with approximately 14 PCR cycles. Whole-study results and caveats: J usage was most co-twin-similar in 8 of 16 pairs, V in 13. In this small cohort, shared CDR3 numbers showed no association with age, concordance or disease severity.

Germline V CDR1 and CDR2: SNHLY, FYNNEI. The CDR3 loop spans 13 amino acids. V gave up 8 bases and J gave up 6 bases, with 17 bases separating them. TCRdb's copy holds only in-frame clones and misses some; the assay was immunoSEQ multiplex PCR. The sample carries about 35,000 clones, more than 60% recorded once. To note about this clone: The antigen is unknown.

Sequencing input: blood. The clonotype was recovered from a girl aged 10 to 17 with cystic fibrosis. The chain recombines TRBV2 with TRBJ2-7; D gene uncertain. The CDR3 sequence is CASGWTLDAEQYV. The CDR3 nucleotides are TGTGCCAGCGGATGGACGCTTGACGCCGAGCAGTACGTC.